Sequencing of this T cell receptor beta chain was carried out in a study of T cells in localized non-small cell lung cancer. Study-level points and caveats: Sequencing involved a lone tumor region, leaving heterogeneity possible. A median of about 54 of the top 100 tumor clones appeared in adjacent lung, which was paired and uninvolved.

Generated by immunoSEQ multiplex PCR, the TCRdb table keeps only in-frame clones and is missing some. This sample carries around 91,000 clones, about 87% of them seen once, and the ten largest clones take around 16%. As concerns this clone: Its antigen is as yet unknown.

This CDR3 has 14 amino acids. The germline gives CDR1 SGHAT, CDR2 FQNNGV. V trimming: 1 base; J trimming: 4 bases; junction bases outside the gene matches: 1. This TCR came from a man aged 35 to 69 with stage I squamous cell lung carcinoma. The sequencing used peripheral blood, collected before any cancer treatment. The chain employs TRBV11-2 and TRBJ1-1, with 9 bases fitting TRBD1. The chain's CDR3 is CASSLAGQGTEAFF. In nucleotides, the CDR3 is TGTGCCAGCAGCTTAGCGGGACAGGGCACTGAAGCTTTCTTT.